This note documents a single TCR beta chain sequence. The target antigen is unknown. Germline-derived CDR1 and CDR2 are SGDLS and YYNGEE. Germline trimming cut 4 bases from V and 7 bases from J; bases unmatched to any gene: 4. CDR3 length equals 14 residues. The primer mix had 60 Vbeta and 13 Jbeta primers. Clones were sequenced by immunoSEQ multiplex PCR, and TCRdb holds only the in-frame ones, with some missing. The sample comprises approximately 150,000 clones, roughly 65% of which are singletons, and roughly 4.5% rests with the top ten. These data belong to a study of cytomegalovirus exposure and HLA in healthy donors. Study-wide results and limits: Most CMV-associated TCR beta chains appeared HLA-restricted in a later analysis. A further, later analysis showed that HLA-associated TCR beta chains (compared with equally common others) were more clonally expanded.

The sequence derives from a man younger than 30 in good health and CMV-seropositive. This chain connects TRBV9 to TRBJ2-2, with TRBD1 matching 10 bases. Sequenced material: PBMCs. The CDR3 nucleotides read TGTGCCAGCAGCCCCAGGACAGGGGGCGGGGAGCTGTTTTTT. Translated, it gives CASSPRTGGGELFF.